The T cell receptor beta chain described here comes from a study of T cell responses to AZD1222 COVID-19 vaccine. On this clone itself: Its antigen is currently unknown.

Second doses at about 4 or about 12 weeks were pooled. Overall study results and limits: Dominant at 160-218 and 743-854, vaccine-associated CD4 TCRs also spanned spike. Repertoires were collected only later (after the peak T cell response had occurred).

Profiling relied on immunoSEQ multiplex PCR, and the TCRdb table lists in-frame clones only, not all of them. The sample holds 70,000 to 85,000 clones, about four fifths seen once. V dropped 6 bases and J dropped 2 bases, with 11 bases sitting between them. CDR3 size: 13 residues. Looked up from germline, CDR1 is SQVTM and CDR2 is ANQGSEA. The source was peripheral blood, collected 28 days after the second AZD1222 dose. This chain joins TRBV29-1 and TRBJ2-1; possible D gene TRBD1, 5 bases. This TCR derives from an adult who received the AZD1222 COVID-19 vaccine. The CDR3 here is CSVQGGTYNEQFF. The CDR3 DNA follows: TGCAGCGTCCAGGGCGGAACCTACAATGAGCAGTTCTTC.